One and the same sample provided the 23 T cell receptor beta chains below, sequenced in a study of CD8 T cells in ankylosing spondylitis. Study results and caveats: Blood from ankylosing spondylitis patients appeared to carry a characteristic roughly eight-variant TCR beta motif.

TCRdb processed the 5' RACE reads anew with MiXCR; each CDR3 protein has one entry. The sample shows about 330,000 distinct CDR3 sequences, roughly 8% of them seen only once. Which antigens these TCRs recognize remains unknown. Sequenced: blood, either unsorted or a sorted T cell fraction (not recorded which). These receptors all stem from a male donor with ankylosing spondylitis.

Ten or more counts support this clonotype. This chain joins TRBV4-2 and TRBJ2-7; 9 bases agree with TRBD1. V dropped 3 bases and J dropped 1; count of bases not matched to a gene: 4. Germline loops: CDR1 LGHNA, CDR2 YNFKEQ. The length of the CDR3 is 15 residues. The CDR3 is CASSQAGTGSYEQYF. CDR3 bases: TGTGCCAGCAGCCAGGCCGGGACAGGGTCCTACGAGCAGTACTTC.

V gene TRBV29-1 combines with J gene TRBJ2-3; 7 nucleotides align to TRBD1. There are 14 residues in the CDR3. Germline CDR1 SQVTM, CDR2 ANQGSEA. The trim removed 3 bases at V and 5 bases at J, leaving 8 bases unmatched. The CDR3, as DNA: TGCAGCGTTGAGAGGGGGCAGGGCGTAGATACGCAGTATTTT. This gives the protein CSVERGQGVDTQYF.

This clonotype was recorded at least ten times. The rearrangement links TRBV20-1 to TRBJ2-5; D is undetermined. Between the trimmed V and J ends, which lost 2 bases and 0 bases, there was a span of 16 bases. CDR3 length equals 16 residues. Germline values: CDR1 DFQATT, CDR2 SNEGSKA (reference sequence). The CDR3 coding sequence is TGCAGTGCTAGACCCCTTCTGGTGGGGTACCAAGAGACCCAGTACTTC. It encodes CSARPLLVGYQETQYF.

This rearrangement joins TRBV9 to TRBJ2-7; 12 positions match TRBD2. The ends lost 0 bases at V and 2 bases at J; junction bases unmatched: 12. Germline-derived CDR1 and CDR2 are SGDLS and YYNGEE. The CDR3 is made up of 19 amino acids. CDR3 residues: CASSVEGLAGLDNTYEQYF. CDR3 sequence (DNA): TGTGCCAGCAGCGTAGAGGGACTAGCGGGCCTCGACAATACCTACGAGCAGTACTTC.

This clonotype occurred a few times. V and J are TRBV4-3 and TRBJ1-1, with 7 nucleotides matching TRBD1. Germline lookup yields CDR1 LGHNA and CDR2 YSLEER. Unmatched junction bases numbered 12, after V lost 4 bases and J lost 4 bases. The CDR3 has 16 residues. Here the CDR3 reads CASSPEGRQGGTEAFF. The CDR3, as DNA: TGCGCCAGCAGCCCCGAAGGGCGACAGGGAGGCACTGAAGCTTTCTTT.

This clonotype has just a few counts. This sequence joins TRBV20-1 and TRBJ2-7, with D possibly TRBD2 on 7 matching bases. CDR3 size: 14 residues. Germline CDR1 and CDR2: DFQATT and SNEGSKA (reference sequence). V shed 6 bases and J shed 5 bases, with 20 bases lying between them. This CDR3 is CSAEGGGGRDEQYF. The CDR3 DNA reads TGCAGTGCGGAGGGAGGGGGAGGAAGGGACGAGCAGTACTTC.

J is TRBJ2-2 and V is TRBV6-1, with 7 bases that match TRBD1. The germline CDR1 and CDR2 sequences are MNHNS and SASEGT. The V segment lost 3 bases and the J segment 1 base; nucleotides outside the gene matches: 5. The CDR3 is made up of 16 amino acids. The CDR3 DNA follows: TGTGCCAGCAGTGATAAGAACAGGGGGAACACCGGGGAGCTGTTTTTT. Translating it yields CASSDKNRGNTGELFF.

This chain connects TRBV29-1 to TRBJ2-2; 7 positions agree with TRBD1. This CDR3 is built from 15 residues. CDR1 SQVTM and CDR2 ANQGSEA come from the germline V gene. The junction had 9 bases not matched to a gene; V was cut back by 1 base and J by 7 bases. DNA of the CDR3: TGCAGCGTTGAAGTGGTGTCAGGGGGTTACGGGGAGCTGTTTTTT. It codes for CSVEVVSGGYGELFF.

The chain employs TRBV20-1 and TRBJ1-1; 7 bases match TRBD1. CDR1 is DFQATT and CDR2 is SNEGSKA in the germline V gene (reference sequence). The CDR3 has 13 residues. V shed 3 bases, J shed 3 bases, and the junction held 4 bases outside the gene matches. CDR3 nucleotide sequence: TGCAGTGCTAGCCGGGACAGATACACTGAAGCTTTCTTT. Protein sequence: CSASRDRYTEAFF.

This chain joins TRBV20-1 and TRBJ2-7; a weak D match, TRBD1 (6 bases). CDR3 size: 14 residues. Germline assignment: CDR1 DFQATT and CDR2 SNEGSKA (reference sequence). V lost 0 bases, J lost 3 bases, and 12 bases lay in between. The chain's CDR3 is CSARDRGHSYEQYF. Here the CDR3 DNA reads TGCAGTGCTAGAGATCGGGGACACAGCTACGAGCAGTACTTC.

The sample holds many counts of this clonotype. The chain uses TRBV7-9 and TRBJ1-5; 8 bases map to TRBD1. The CDR3 has 16 residues. Germline assignment: CDR1 SEHNR and CDR2 FQNEAQ (reference sequence). V trimming: 1 base; J trimming: 0 bases; junction bases outside the gene matches: 2. CDR3 bases: TGTGCCAGCAGCTTAGGAGGGACAGGTAGCAATCAGCCCCAGCATTTT. Translated: CASSLGGTGSNQPQHF.

The V call is TRBV29-1, the J call TRBJ2-5; unclear D gene. Deletions cut 7 bases from V and 9 bases from J, with 15 bases between. Germline loops: CDR1 SQVTM, CDR2 ANQGSEA. The CDR3 covers 11 residues. The CDR3 region has the DNA TGCAGCGGATTAGCCAACCAGGCCCAGTACTTC. This gives the protein CSGLANQAQYF.

The chain couples TRBV20-1 to TRBJ2-1, with TRBD2 matching over 9 bases. J gave up 9 bases and V 5 bases, and 17 bases lay outside the gene matches. The CDR3 sequence is 16 residues long. From germline, CDR1 is DFQATT and CDR2 SNEGSKA (reference sequence). Written as DNA, the CDR3 is TGCAGTGCTTCCCCTGGCGGGAGGGCCAACTTAGGTGAGCAGTTCTTC. Translation gives CSASPGGRANLGEQFF.

This clonotype was picked up a small number of times. The genes are TRBV28 and TRBJ2-7; 14 positions match TRBD2. The V segment lost 6 bases and the J segment 5 bases; nucleotides outside the gene matches: 18. Germline V gene sequence: CDR1 MDHEN, CDR2 SYDVKM. The CDR3 totals 19 residues. The CDR3: CASRSPGLAGVGWVNEQYF. In DNA, the CDR3 is TGTGCCAGCAGATCCCCGGGACTAGCGGGAGTGGGCTGGGTGAACGAGCAGTACTTC.

In its sample, this clonotype was seen many times. The gene calls are TRBV28 and TRBJ1-5; D remains ambiguous. The CDR3 has 15 amino acids. CDR1 is MDHEN, CDR2 SYDVKM, per germline. V was shortened by 6 bases and J by 2 bases, with 14 bases between the two germline ends. The CDR3 coding sequence is TGTGCCAGCAGGAGAACCTTCGGTGGCAATCAGCCCCAGCATTTT. This translates into CASRRTFGGNQPQHF.

Details on this clonotype: Sequence at one end of the junction differs from germline and may be a read error. The V gene is TRBV7-7, the J gene TRBJ2-5, with 9 bases lining up with TRBD1. This CDR3 has 16 residues. Germline CDR1 reads SSHAT; CDR2 reads FNYEAQ (reference sequence). CDR3: CASSLGMGQGQETQYF. In DNA form, the CDR3 reads TGTGCTAGCAGCTTGGGGATGGGACAGGGACAAGAGACCCAGTACTTC. Based on the CDR3 plus reference TRBV7-7 and TRBJ2-5, the full variable domain is GAGVSQSPRYKVTKRGQDVTLRCDPISSHATLYWYQQALGQGPEFLTYFNYEAQPDKSGLPSDRFSAERPEGSISTLTIQRTEQRDSAMYRCASSLGMGQGQETQYFGPGTRLLVL.

This clonotype was seen ten or more times. The chain joins TRBV12-3 or TRBV12-4 to TRBJ1-5, with D possibly matching TRBD1 (6 bases). This CDR3 spans 13 amino acids. V was shortened by 4 bases and J by 9 bases, with 13 bases between the two germline ends. In DNA form, the CDR3 reads TGTGCCAGCAGTTCTGACAGGCCTCGGCCCCAGCATTTT. Protein: CASSSDRPRPQHF.

The chain recombines TRBV11-2 with TRBJ1-3; 7 bases align to TRBD1. In germline, CDR1 is SGHAT, CDR2 FQNNGV. This CDR3 region has 14 residues. J gave up 0 bases and V 5 bases, and 1 base lay outside the gene matches. The DNA for the CDR3 is TGTGCCAGCAGCCCAGGGGGCTCTGGAAACACCATATATTTT. Its protein is CASSPGGSGNTIYF.

This clonotype was seen more than once but under ten times. CDR3 loop: CASTSGPRSTDTQYF. Written as DNA, the CDR3 is TGTGCCAGTACGTCCGGGCCCCGGAGCACAGATACGCAGTATTTT. The V call is TRBV19, the J call TRBJ2-3; D unresolved. This CDR3 contains 15 residues. Trimming took 7 bases from V and 0 from J, leaving 14 bases between them. Per germline, CDR1 LNHDA and CDR2 SQIVND (reference sequence).

This clonotype was observed many times. The J gene is TRBJ1-2, the V gene TRBV27; 9 bases are shared with TRBD1. The length of the CDR3 is 13 residues. CDR1 is MNHEY, CDR2 SMNVEV, per germline (reference sequence). V lost 3 bases to trimming and J lost 4 bases; unmatched junction nucleotides: 0. CDR3 bases: TGTGCCAGCAGTTTGACAGGGGGCTATGGCTACACCTTC. This translates into CASSLTGGYGYTF.

The J gene is TRBJ2-5, the V gene TRBV28; 9 positions match TRBD2. The CDR3 runs 17 residues. V was pared by 3 bases and J by 5 bases, with 13 bases of the junction left unmatched. Germline CDR1 is MDHEN and CDR2 is SYDVKM. CDR3 DNA: TGTGCCAGCAGTTTCCCCGGCGGGAGGGCCGGGTGGGAGACCCAGTACTTC. It yields the protein CASSFPGGRAGWETQYF.

The genes are TRBV28 and TRBJ2-7, with 11 bases lining up with TRBD1. The CDR3 loop spans 16 amino acids. Germline V gene sequence: CDR1 MDHEN, CDR2 SYDVKM. Germline trimming cut 4 bases from V and 5 bases from J; bases unmatched to any gene: 10. CDR3 loop: CASSSPGQGAIHEQYF. The CDR3 bases are TGTGCCAGCAGTTCCCCCGGACAGGGGGCGATCCACGAGCAGTACTTC.

A few counts support this clonotype. The rearrangement joins TRBV28 to TRBJ1-4, with D tentatively TRBD1 (5 bases). From germline, CDR1 is MDHEN and CDR2 SYDVKM. This CDR3 is 14 amino acids long. V lost 8 bases to trimming and J lost 5 bases, with 15 bases between them. This chain's CDR3 is CASGPPGDNEKLFF. In nucleotides, the CDR3 is TGTGCCAGCGGGCCCCCGGGGGACAATGAAAAACTGTTTTTT.